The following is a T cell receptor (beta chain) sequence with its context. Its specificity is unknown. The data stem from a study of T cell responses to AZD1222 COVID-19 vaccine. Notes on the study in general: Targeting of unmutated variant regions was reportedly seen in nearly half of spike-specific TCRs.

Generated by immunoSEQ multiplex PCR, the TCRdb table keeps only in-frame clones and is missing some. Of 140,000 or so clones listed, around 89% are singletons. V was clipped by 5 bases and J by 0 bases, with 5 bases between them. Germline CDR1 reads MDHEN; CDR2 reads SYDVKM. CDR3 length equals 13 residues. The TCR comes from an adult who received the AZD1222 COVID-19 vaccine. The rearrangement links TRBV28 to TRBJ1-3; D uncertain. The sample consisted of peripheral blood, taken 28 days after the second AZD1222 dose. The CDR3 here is CASSRGSGNTIYF. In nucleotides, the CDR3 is TGTGCCAGCAGTCGCGGCTCTGGAAACACCATATATTTT. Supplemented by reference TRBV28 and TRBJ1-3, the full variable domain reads DVKVTQSSRYLVKRTGEKVFLECVQDMDHENMFWYRQDPGLGLRLIYFSYDVKMKEKGDIPEGYSVSREKKERFSLILESASTNQTSMYLCASSRGSGNTIYFGEGSWLTVV.